The 26 T cell receptor beta chains presented below share a single source sample, sequenced in a study of human T cells and chemical hapten exposure (dated by TCRdb to the early 2020s). Library prep was done by RACE. These reads were obtained on a NextSeq 500. In TCRdb, the public reads were trimmed at Q25 with fastp and aligned with MiXCR, with productive beta chains retained. Each record represents a unique CDR3 protein, reported with the most common genes and DNA among its rows. The sample records a few hundred thousand distinct CDR3 sequences, over 7.5% of which are singletons. The ten largest clonotypes hold less than 1.5% of the sample. The time point tag for this specimen amounts to: pre-sensitization, week 0. What the treatment or condition label conveys for this sample: therapeutic diphenylcyclopropenone sensitization with weekly scalp DPC. This material consisted of whole blood, taken in connection with sensitization to the hapten diphenylcyclopropenone (DPC). These TCRs come from a man aged 18-30 years with alopecia areata. Some clones in this sample may be carry-over from other donors' samples.

A few counts support this clonotype. The chain joins TRBV24-1 to TRBJ2-1, with TRBD1 identical over 8 bases. The ends lost 8 bases at V and 7 bases at J; junction bases unmatched: 6. Germline CDR1 reads KGHDR; CDR2 reads SFDVKD. This CDR3 comprises 13 residues. CDR3 in amino acids: CATKGTGRNEQFF. The CDR3, as DNA: TGTGCCACCAAGGGGACAGGACGAAATGAGCAGTTCTTC.

This chain's CDR3 is CASSPGWTTNEKLFF. The DNA for the CDR3 is TGTGCCAGCAGCCCCGGCTGGACAACTAATGAAAAACTGTTTTTT. V usage is TRBV27 and J usage is TRBJ1-4, with no clear D. CDR3 length: 15 residues. From germline, CDR1 is MNHEY and CDR2 SMNVEV (reference sequence). V was trimmed by 6 bases and J by 0 bases, leaving 11 bases between them.

This clonotype was seen more than once but under ten times. CDR3 sequence reads: CASSTSGGSGANVLTF. The CDR3 region has the DNA TGTGCCAGTTCCACTAGCGGGGGCTCTGGGGCCAACGTCCTGACTTTC. The rearrangement links TRBV19 to TRBJ2-6; 11 bases are a match to TRBD2. Germline CDR1 LNHDA, CDR2 SQIVND (reference sequence). The CDR3 has 16 residues. The V segment lost 8 bases and the J segment 0 bases; nucleotides outside the gene matches: 3.

This rearrangement joins TRBV7-2 to TRBJ1-5; D is unresolved. Germline V lookup: CDR1 SGHTA, CDR2 FQGNSA. Trimming removed 5 bases from V and 2 bases from J, with 10 bases in between. CDR3 length equals 14 residues. The CDR3 here is CASSPAAGNQPQHF. CDR3 DNA: TGTGCCAGCAGCCCAGCCGCAGGCAATCAGCCCCAGCATTTT.

Only a few counts were recorded for this clonotype. The rearrangement uses TRBV6-6 and TRBJ1-5, with D possibly being TRBD1 (5 bases). This CDR3 spans 14 amino acids. V lost 5 bases, J lost 4 bases, and 12 bases lay in between. The germline V gene encodes CDR1 MNHNY and CDR2 SVGAGI (reference sequence). The CDR3 loop is CASSTGTANQPQHF. The CDR3 DNA is TGTGCCAGCAGTACCGGGACGGCGAATCAGCCCCAGCATTTT.

This clonotype was counted many times. The gene calls are TRBV6-5 and TRBJ1-1; D uncertain. Trimming left V 4 bases short and J 3 bases short, with 15 bases between. Germline-derived CDR1 and CDR2 are MNHEY and SVGAGI. CDR3 length: 15 residues. For the CDR3, the DNA is TGTGCCAGCAGTTCCGGTTTCACTGGGGACACTGAAGCTTTCTTT. Amino acids: CASSSGFTGDTEAFF.

This clonotype occurred many times. The CDR3 DNA reads TGCAGTGCTAGAAGTACAGGGGTGGTCGAGCAGTACTTC. Protein sequence: CSARSTGVVEQYF. V and J are TRBV20-1 and TRBJ2-7; 7 bases are shared with TRBD1. CDR3 length: 13 amino acids. The germline V gene encodes CDR1 DFQATT and CDR2 SNEGSKA (reference sequence). Trimming at V came to 2 bases and at J to 6 bases, leaving 7 bases not matched to a gene.

This clonotype was picked up many times. The chain employs TRBV10-3 and TRBJ1-1, with a weak D call TRBD1 (5 bases). Germline values: CDR1 ENHRY, CDR2 SYGVKD. Trimming stripped 4 bases from V and 0 bases from J, with 15 bases between. The CDR3 loop spans 16 amino acids. The CDR3 sequence is CAISVSRGTMNTEAFF. CDR3 DNA sequence: TGTGCCATCAGTGTAAGTCGCGGGACCATGAACACTGAAGCTTTCTTT.

This clonotype was found many times. The V gene is TRBV28, the J gene TRBJ2-7; TRBD2 is a possible D gene (5 bases). V was pared by 6 bases and J by 2 bases, with 8 bases between. CDR1 MDHEN and CDR2 SYDVKM come from the germline V gene. CDR3 length: 12 amino acids. The DNA for the CDR3 is TGTGCCAGCAGCCGGGATGCCTACGAGCAGTACTTC. It translates to CASSRDAYEQYF.

The chain links TRBV16 to TRBJ1-5; TRBD1 agrees at 7 bases. Germline trimming cut 2 bases from V and 4 bases from J; bases unmatched to any gene: 8. This CDR3 comprises 16 residues. The V gene's germline CDR1 is KGHSY and CDR2 FQNENV. The CDR3 DNA is TGTGCCAGCAGCCAAATTTGGGGACAGCAAAATCAGCCCCAGCATTTT. Encoded protein: CASSQIWGQQNQPQHF.

The chain couples TRBV7-2 to TRBJ1-2, with 10 nucleotides matching TRBD1. CDR3 length: 14 residues. Trimming took 6 bases from V and 8 from J; bases not matched to a gene: 9. Germline V CDR1 and CDR2: SGHTA, FQGNSA. The CDR3 nucleotides are TGTGCCAGCAGATCCACCGGGACAGGGGAAGGCTACACCTTC. This codes for CASRSTGTGEGYTF.

This clonotype was counted only a few times. The chain is built from TRBV10-2 and TRBJ2-7, with D maybe TRBD2 (5 bases). The CDR3 is made up of 13 amino acids. Trimming cost V 6 bases and J 3 bases, with 12 bases left between them. CDR1 and CDR2 from the germline V gene are WSHSY and SAAADI. CDR3 sequence (DNA): TGCGCCAGCAGGACTGCCGGGGACTACGAGCAGTACTTC. As protein: CASRTAGDYEQYF.

This clonotype showed up just a few times. This chain joins TRBV10-3 and TRBJ2-2; unclear D gene. The CDR3 totals 16 residues. Germline CDR1 reads ENHRY; CDR2 reads SYGVKD. V gave up 3 bases and J gave up 5 bases, with 16 bases separating them. This CDR3 is CAISERISVETGELFF. CDR3 nucleotides: TGTGCCATCAGTGAACGCATTAGTGTAGAAACCGGGGAGCTGTTTTTT.

This clonotype showed up just a few times. This chain joins TRBV6-2 or TRBV6-3 and TRBJ2-3, with 7 bases matching TRBD1. The V and J ends lost 5 bases and 7 bases, in that order; junction bases with no gene match: 12. The CDR3 sequence is 15 residues long. The germline CDR1 and CDR2 sequences are MNHEY and SVGEGT. CDR3 region: CASSVPIDRVNTQYF. DNA of the CDR3: TGTGCCAGCAGTGTACCCATAGACAGGGTAAATACGCAGTATTTT.

There are a few counts of this clonotype. The V gene is TRBV7-9, the J gene TRBJ1-1; D is possibly TRBD1 (6 bases). The V gene's germline CDR1 is SEHNR and CDR2 FQNEAQ (reference sequence). Between the trimmed V and J ends, which lost 1 base and 5 bases, there was a span of 11 bases. This CDR3 spans 14 amino acids. This CDR3 reads CASSLVGGPTEAFF. The CDR3 bases are TGTGCCAGCAGCTTAGTGGGGGGGCCTACTGAAGCTTTCTTT.

This clonotype has just a few counts. V usage is TRBV5-6 and J usage is TRBJ1-5; 7 bases are a match to TRBD1. The CDR3 is 15 amino acids. CDR1 is SGHDT, CDR2 YYEEEE, per germline. V shed 3 bases, J shed 1 base, and the junction held 4 bases outside the gene matches. Here the CDR3 reads CASSYGTDSNQPQHF. For the CDR3, the DNA is TGTGCCAGCAGCTACGGGACAGACAGCAATCAGCCCCAGCATTTT.

This clonotype was observed a few times. The chain combines TRBV6-4 with TRBJ2-6; D is ambiguous. CDR3 length: 15 amino acids. The germline V gene encodes CDR1 MRHNA and CDR2 SNTAGT. V was shortened by 0 bases and J by 0 bases, with 3 bases between the two germline ends. CDR3 coding DNA: TGTGCCAGCAGTGACTCACACTCTGGGGCCAACGTCCTGACTTTC. Its protein product is CASSDSHSGANVLTF.

In its sample, this clonotype was seen a few times. The chain joins TRBV7-2 to TRBJ1-5; no definite D call. This CDR3 has 14 residues. V shed 3 bases and J shed 3 bases, with 9 bases lying between them. In germline, CDR1 is SGHTA, CDR2 FQGNSA. The CDR3 DNA follows: TGTGCCAGCAGCTTGATACCCGTCAATCAGCCCCAGCATTTT. Amino acid sequence: CASSLIPVNQPQHF.

The chain couples TRBV21-1 to TRBJ2-2; TRBD2, the table's D call, lacks a check against the DNA. TRBV21-1 is classified as a pseudogene. The CDR3 covers 16 residues. This CDR3 is CASLKGRDLNTGELFF. The CDR3 DNA sequence: TGTGCCAGCCTAAAGGGCAGGGACTTGAACACCGGGGAGCTGTTTTTT.

This clonotype appeared many times. The chain combines TRBV27 with TRBJ1-2, with D perhaps matching TRBD1 (6 bases). The CDR3 is 16 residues long. Deletions cut 0 bases from V and 3 bases from J, with 14 bases between. Germline CDR1 MNHEY, CDR2 SMNVEV (reference sequence). CDR3 coding DNA: TGTGCCAGCAGTTTATCCCCGGCAGGGGCACACTATGGCTACACCTTC. Protein: CASSLSPAGAHYGYTF.

This clonotype was seen a handful of times. At one of its ends the junction is not consistent with the germline gene, which may arise from a read error. This chain uses TRBV4-3 with TRBJ2-1; TRBD2 is a possible D gene (5 bases). CDR1 and CDR2 (germline): LGHNA, YSLEER. The CDR3 is made up of 15 amino acids. The CDR3 spells CASSHRLASDNEQFF. The CDR3 DNA sequence: TGCGCCAGCAGCCATCGTCTAGCCTCCGACAATGAGCAGTTCTTC.

The chain uses TRBV5-1 and TRBJ1-1, with unresolved D. Per the germline V gene, CDR1 is SGHRS and CDR2 is YFSETQ. There are 14 residues in the CDR3. V lost 1 base and J lost 0, with 7 bases in between. CDR3: CASSLFDLNTEAFF. In DNA form, the CDR3 reads TGCGCCAGCAGCTTGTTTGATTTGAACACTGAAGCTTTCTTT.

This chain connects TRBV7-6 to TRBJ1-1, with D perhaps matching TRBD1 (6 bases). Germline CDR1 reads SGHVS; CDR2 reads FNYEAQ. The CDR3 extends over 17 amino acids. Trimming removed 5 bases from V and 4 bases from J, with 23 bases in between. For the CDR3, the DNA is TGTGCCAGCAGCCCGGGGGCGCGAAGGGGCTTCGGCACTGAAGCTTTCTTT. This codes for CASSPGARRGFGTEAFF.

The chain uses TRBV6-1 and TRBJ2-1; 8 bases agree with TRBD1. V lost 6 bases to trimming and J lost 7 bases; unmatched junction nucleotides: 5. Germline-derived CDR1 and CDR2 are MNHNS and SASEGT. The CDR3 consists of 13 residues. CDR3 DNA sequence: TGTGCCAGCAGGATGACAGGGGAGAATGAGCAGTTCTTC. Amino acids: CASRMTGENEQFF.

This clonotype came up a few times. The V and J genes are TRBV7-8 and TRBJ1-1; D might be TRBD1 (5 bases). CDR3 length: 13 residues. Trimming pared 6 bases from V and 1 base from J, leaving 9 bases between. CDR1 and CDR2 from the germline V gene are SGHVS and FQNEAQ. DNA for the CDR3: TGTGCCAGCAGTACCGACAGGAACACTGAAGCTTTCTTT. Translation: CASSTDRNTEAFF.

This clonotype has more than one count but fewer than ten. The chain links TRBV12-3 or TRBV12-4 to TRBJ1-3, with D perhaps matching TRBD1 (5 bases). The CDR3 extends over 16 amino acids. Trimming pared 5 bases from V and 8 bases from J, leaving 22 bases between. The CDR3 protein is CASSPMRGAQTDTIYF. The DNA of the CDR3 is TGTGCCAGCAGTCCGATGCGAGGGGCCCAGACGGACACCATATATTTT.